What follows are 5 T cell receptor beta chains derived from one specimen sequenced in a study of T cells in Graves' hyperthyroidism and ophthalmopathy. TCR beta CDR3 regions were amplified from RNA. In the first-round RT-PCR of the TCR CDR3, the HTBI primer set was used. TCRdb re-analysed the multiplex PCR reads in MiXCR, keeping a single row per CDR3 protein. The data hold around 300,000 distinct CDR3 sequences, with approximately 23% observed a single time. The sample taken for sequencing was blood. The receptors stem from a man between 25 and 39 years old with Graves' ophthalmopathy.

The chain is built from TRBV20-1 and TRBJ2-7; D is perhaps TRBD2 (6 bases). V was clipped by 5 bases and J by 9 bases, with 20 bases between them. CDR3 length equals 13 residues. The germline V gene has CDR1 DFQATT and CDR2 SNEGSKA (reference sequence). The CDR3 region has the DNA TGCAGTGCTGAAGGTGGAGGGATCCACGGGCAGTACTTC. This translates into CSAEGGGIHGQYF.

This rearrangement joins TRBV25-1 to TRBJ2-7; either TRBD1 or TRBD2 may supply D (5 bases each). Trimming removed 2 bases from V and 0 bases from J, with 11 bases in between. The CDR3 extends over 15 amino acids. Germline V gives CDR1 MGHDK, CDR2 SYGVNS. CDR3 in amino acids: CASSEPGTASYEQYF. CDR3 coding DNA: TGTGCCAGCAGTGAACCCGGGACGGCCTCCTACGAGCAGTACTTC.

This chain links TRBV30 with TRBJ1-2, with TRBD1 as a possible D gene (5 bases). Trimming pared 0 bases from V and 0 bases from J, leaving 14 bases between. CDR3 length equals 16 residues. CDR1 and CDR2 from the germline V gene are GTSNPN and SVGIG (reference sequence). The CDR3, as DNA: TGTGCCTGGAGTGTCGGCAGGGTCTTAGCTAACTATGGCTACACCTTC. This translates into CAWSVGRVLANYGYTF.

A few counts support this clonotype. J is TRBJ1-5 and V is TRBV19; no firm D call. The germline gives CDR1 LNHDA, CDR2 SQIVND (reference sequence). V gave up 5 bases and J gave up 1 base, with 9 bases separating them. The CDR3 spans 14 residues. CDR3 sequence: CASSGVTSNQPQHF. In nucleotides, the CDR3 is TGTGCCAGTAGTGGTGTAACGAGCAATCAGCCCCAGCATTTT.

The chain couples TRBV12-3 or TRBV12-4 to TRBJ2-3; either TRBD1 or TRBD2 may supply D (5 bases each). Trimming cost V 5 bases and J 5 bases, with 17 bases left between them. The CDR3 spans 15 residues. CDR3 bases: TGTGCCAGCAGTCCCTCCAGGGACCCCAAAGATACGCAGTATTTT. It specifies CASSPSRDPKDTQYF.